This T cell receptor (beta chain) was found in a study of blood T cell repertoires in COVID-19. Study in general: Spain, Italy and the United States supplied samples that represented acute and convalescent COVID-19. Sample material is recorded as cDNA or gDNA derived from T cells, B-cell-depleted T cells, or PBMCs.

The length of the CDR3 is 12 residues. The V end lost 2 bases, the J end lost 14 bases, and 11 bases lay between the germline ends. Germline values: CDR1 SGHRS, CDR2 YFSETQ. Per the original methods: The authors estimated nucleated cell counts from reference gene primer amplification. Profiling relied on immunoSEQ multiplex PCR, and the TCRdb table lists in-frame clones only, not all of them. The V and J calls and the clone size are those of that table, but D and trimming were determined from the DNA. The repertoire holds roughly 150,000 clones, with roughly nine tenths as singletons. This receptor was obtained from a man between 60 and 70 years old with acute or convalescent COVID-19. The chain carries TRBV5-1 and TRBJ1-6, with D perhaps TRBD1 (6 bases). Sequenced sample: peripheral blood. CDR3 in DNA: TGCGCCAGCAGCTTAACGTCAGGGGCCCTCCACTTT. It specifies CASSLTSGALHF. The complete variable domain, with remaining parts taken from reference TRBV5-1 and TRBJ1-6, reads KAGVTQTPRYLIKTRGQQVTLSCSPISGHRSVSWYQQTPGQGLQFLFEYFSETQRNKGNFPGRFSGRQFSNSRSEMNVSTLELGDSALYLCASSLTSGALHFGNGTRLTVT.